This T cell receptor beta chain was sequenced during a study of CD8+ T cells in alopecia areata. Study-wide points: Only one nonresponder was present, which leaves the link between baseline CD8+ expansion and response uncertain. Many of the expanded lesional clones endured in scalp and blood while on tofacitinib.

This clone was seen a handful of times. Its antigen is unknown. Treatment in this sample: oral pan-JAK inhibitor, 5-10 mg twice daily. The junction had 5 bases not matched to a gene; V was cut back by 1 base and J by 5 bases. From germline, CDR1 is LGHNA and CDR2 YNFKEQ. CDR3 size: 17 residues. Extracted RNA was reverse transcribed, and the resulting cDNA served as sequencing template. TCRdb's copy holds only in-frame clones and misses some; the assay was immunoSEQ multiplex PCR. The table lists about 300,000 clones, roughly 60% of them singletons. The starting material was CD4+ T cells sorted from blood, obtained at week 24, from a patient treated with tofacitinib. The gene calls are TRBV4-2 and TRBJ2-5; TRBD2 matches 15 bases. This clonotype originated in a human donor with alopecia areata. CDR3 residues: CASSQGTSGGARETQYF. The CDR3 DNA reads as TGTGCCAGCAGCCAAGGGACTAGCGGGGGGGCCCGGGAGACCCAGTACTTC.